This T cell receptor beta chain appears in the sequencing data of a study of blood T cell repertoires in COVID-19. Data came from immunoSEQ multiplex PCR; TCRdb stores just in-frame clones and leaves some out. Of roughly 250,000 clones listed, approximately 86% are singletons. The CDR3 runs to 15 residues. The germline V gene has CDR1 SGHAT and CDR2 FQDESV (reference sequence). The V segment lost 3 bases and the J segment 4 bases; nucleotides outside the gene matches: 6. The chain employs TRBV11-1 and TRBJ2-5, with 9 nucleotides matching TRBD2. This TCR was sampled from a woman in her forties or fifties who had recovered from COVID-19. The sample consisted of PBMCs or T cells enriched from blood (not recorded which). The CDR3: CASSFLAGMVETQYF. CDR3 sequence (DNA): TGTGCCAGCAGCTTTCTAGCGGGAATGGTAGAGACCCAGTACTTC.